Listed below are T cell receptor beta chains from one sample, sequenced in a study of vaccination effects on CD4 cells after COVID-19. This table comes from immunoSEQ multiplex PCR, and its TCRdb copy is limited to in-frame clones, with some not included. The data contain tens of thousands of clones, under 85% of them seen just once; the ten biggest clones take up less than 45%. Antigens for these TCRs are unknown. Sequencing used CD4+ T cells from PBMCs cultured with a peptide pool, obtained before COVID-19 vaccination. All receptors derive from a human donor who had a prior SARS-CoV-2 infection. CDR3s include the opening cysteine and the closing phenylalanine or tryptophan. D genes are given only for firm matches. Size is omitted from some rows. Given values are once, few, many or a class for expanded clones.

clone_size: -
j_call: TRBJ1-6
d_call: -
v_call: TRBV30
cdr3_nt: TGTGCCTGGAGTGGGCAGATGAATTCACCCCTCCACTTT
cdr3_aa: CAWSGQMNSPLHF

clone_size: medium-sized
j_call: TRBJ1-1
d_call: -
v_call: TRBV15
cdr3_nt: TGTGCCACCAGCAGGAAACCAGGGGCTGAAGCTTTCTTT
cdr3_aa: CATSRKPGAEAFF

clone_size: -
j_call: TRBJ2-5
d_call: TRBD2
v_call: TRBV2
cdr3_nt: TGTGCCAGCAGTGGGACTAGCGGGGGGGCCGGCGAGACCCAGTACTTC
cdr3_aa: CASSGTSGGAGETQYF

clone_size: once
j_call: TRBJ2-1
d_call: -
v_call: TRBV29-1
cdr3_nt: TGCAGCGTTGTATACAATGAGCAGTTCTTC
cdr3_aa: CSVVYNEQFF

clone_size: -
j_call: TRBJ1-1
d_call: TRBD1
v_call: TRBV19
cdr3_nt: TGTGCCAGTATCGGGACAGGTTTGCGTACTGAAGCTTTCTTT
cdr3_aa: CASIGTGLRTEAFF

clone_size: -
j_call: TRBJ2-1
d_call: TRBD2
v_call: TRBV28
cdr3_nt: TGTGCCAGCAGTCCCCAGGGAGCGGGAAATGAGGATGAGCAGTTCTTC
cdr3_aa: CASSPQGAGNEDEQFF

clone_size: -
j_call: TRBJ2-3
d_call: -
v_call: TRBV9
cdr3_nt: TGTGCCAGCAGCCCTCGACGGGGGGCGGGCACAGATACGCAGTATTTT
cdr3_aa: CASSPRRGAGTDTQYF

clone_size: -
j_call: TRBJ2-1
d_call: TRBD2
v_call: TRBV7-9
cdr3_nt: TGTGCCAGCAGCTTAGTATTCACTAGCGATTTGGGGAATGAGCAGTTCTTC
cdr3_aa: CASSLVFTSDLGNEQFF

clone_size: -
j_call: TRBJ1-5
d_call: -
v_call: TRBV6-5
cdr3_nt: TGTGCCAGCAGTATATCGGAAAATCAGCCCCAGCATTTT
cdr3_aa: CASSISENQPQHF

clone_size: -
j_call: TRBJ2-1
d_call: -
v_call: TRBV6-5
cdr3_nt: TGTGCCAGCAGGGGTACCCCGGGCCTTTTAGGTGAGCAGTTCTTC
cdr3_aa: CASRGTPGLLGEQFF

clone_size: few
j_call: TRBJ2-7
d_call: TRBD1
v_call: TRBV6-2/TRBV6-3
cdr3_nt: TGTGCCAGCAGTTACCTAGGGGGCTCCTCCTACGAGCAGTACTTC
cdr3_aa: CASSYLGGSSYEQYF

clone_size: -
j_call: TRBJ2-2
d_call: -
v_call: TRBV6-5
cdr3_nt: TGTGCCAGCACCGAATTAGGGGCGATCACCGGGGAGCTGTTTTTT
cdr3_aa: CASTELGAITGELFF

clone_size: few
j_call: TRBJ1-2
d_call: -
v_call: TRBV7-2
cdr3_nt: TGTGCCAGCAGCTTAGTCGGGGGAGTGAGTGGCTACACCTTC
cdr3_aa: CASSLVGGVSGYTF

clone_size: -
j_call: TRBJ2-1
d_call: -
v_call: TRBV11-2
cdr3_nt: TGTGCCAGCAGCTTAGAGCTCGGGGTGAGCTCCTACAATGAGCAGTTCTTC
cdr3_aa: CASSLELGVSSYNEQFF

clone_size: -
j_call: TRBJ2-3
d_call: -
v_call: TRBV5-1
cdr3_nt: TGCGCCAGCAGCATAGAAGGGGGACCAGATACGCAGTATTTT
cdr3_aa: CASSIEGGPDTQYF

clone_size: -
j_call: TRBJ2-7
d_call: -
v_call: TRBV5-1
cdr3_nt: TGCGCCAGCAGCTTGCTCCCCCTGAGGGGGGAATCCTACGAGCAGTACTTC
cdr3_aa: CASSLLPLRGESYEQYF

clone_size: -
j_call: TRBJ1-1
d_call: -
v_call: TRBV12-3/TRBV12-4
cdr3_nt: TGTGCCAGCAGGGGGGTGAACACTGAAGCTTTCTTT
cdr3_aa: CASRGVNTEAFF

clone_size: -
j_call: TRBJ2-1
d_call: TRBD2
v_call: TRBV2
cdr3_nt: TGTGCCGTCCAAGGGCGGCGGGAGGTAAGAAATGAGCAGTTCTTC
cdr3_aa: CAVQGRREVRNEQFF

clone_size: -
j_call: TRBJ2-5
d_call: TRBD2
v_call: TRBV19
cdr3_nt: TGTGCCAGTAGTATACTCCATTCAGCGGGGCCGCGGGAGACCCAGTACTTC
cdr3_aa: CASSILHSAGPRETQYF

clone_size: -
j_call: TRBJ2-1
d_call: -
v_call: TRBV11-3
cdr3_nt: TGTGCCAGCAGCTTCGGACGGGAGAGTTCTCACAATGAGCAGTTCTTC
cdr3_aa: CASSFGRESSHNEQFF

clone_size: -
j_call: TRBJ1-4
d_call: -
v_call: TRBV5-6
cdr3_nt: TGTGCCAGCAGCTTGGGCGGCGCCCAGAATGAAAAACTGTTTTTT
cdr3_aa: CASSLGGAQNEKLFF

clone_size: -
j_call: TRBJ2-1
d_call: -
v_call: TRBV13
cdr3_nt: TGTGCCAGCAGCTTGGGCGTGGGCTACAATGAGCAGTTCTTC
cdr3_aa: CASSLGVGYNEQFF

clone_size: -
j_call: TRBJ2-7
d_call: TRBD2
v_call: TRBV5-1
cdr3_nt: TGCGCCAGCAGCCCCCGCGGGGGGTCCTACGAGCAGTACTTC
cdr3_aa: CASSPRGGSYEQYF

clone_size: -
j_call: TRBJ1-1
d_call: -
v_call: TRBV6-1
cdr3_nt: TGTGCCAGCAGTGAAGCGTGGGATGAAGCTTTCTTT
cdr3_aa: CASSEAWDEAFF

clone_size: -
j_call: TRBJ1-1
d_call: TRBD1
v_call: TRBV27
cdr3_nt: TGTGCCAGCAGTCCAACCGGGACAGGGCTGAACACTGAAGCTTTCTTT
cdr3_aa: CASSPTGTGLNTEAFF

clone_size: few
j_call: TRBJ2-3
d_call: TRBD2
v_call: TRBV7-3
cdr3_nt: TGTGCCAGCAGCCATCTAGCGGGAGGGCGAGAAGATACGCAGTATTTT
cdr3_aa: CASSHLAGGREDTQYF

clone_size: -
j_call: TRBJ1-2
d_call: -
v_call: TRBV7-9
cdr3_nt: TGTGCCAGCAGGGGTACCTCAGAGGGCTACACCTTC
cdr3_aa: CASRGTSEGYTF

clone_size: -
j_call: TRBJ2-7
d_call: -
v_call: TRBV7-9
cdr3_nt: TGTGCCAGCAGCTTACAAAACTCCTACGAGCAGTACTTC
cdr3_aa: CASSLQNSYEQYF

clone_size: once
j_call: TRBJ2-1
d_call: -
v_call: TRBV30
cdr3_nt: TGTGCCTGGAGTGGTCGGGACTTGAGCTCCTACAATGAGCAGTTCTTC
cdr3_aa: CAWSGRDLSSYNEQFF

clone_size: -
j_call: TRBJ2-7
d_call: -
v_call: TRBV5-1
cdr3_nt: TGCGCCAGCAGCCCGGACCCTCCAAGCTACGAGCAGTACTTC
cdr3_aa: CASSPDPPSYEQYF

clone_size: -
j_call: TRBJ1-6
d_call: -
v_call: TRBV19
cdr3_nt: TGTGCCAGTAGTATTGGCAGGGAGGATAATTCACCCCTCCACTTT
cdr3_aa: CASSIGREDNSPLHF

clone_size: -
j_call: TRBJ1-1
d_call: -
v_call: TRBV24-1
cdr3_nt: TGTGCCACCTCACATCAGGCGAACACTGAAGCTTTCTTT
cdr3_aa: CATSHQANTEAFF

clone_size: -
j_call: TRBJ2-1
d_call: -
v_call: TRBV4-2
cdr3_nt: TGTGCCAGCAGCCAAGAAAAGGGGGGGAGTGGTTACAATGAGCAGTTCTTC
cdr3_aa: CASSQEKGGSGYNEQFF

clone_size: -
j_call: TRBJ2-7
d_call: -
v_call: TRBV7-2
cdr3_nt: TGTGCCAGCAGCTTAGACGTCAGGGGTTCCTACGAGCAGTACTTC
cdr3_aa: CASSLDVRGSYEQYF

clone_size: once
j_call: TRBJ2-7
d_call: TRBD1
v_call: TRBV3-1/TRBV3-2
cdr3_nt: TGTGCCAGCAGCCGACAGGGTCCCTACGAGCAGTACTTC
cdr3_aa: CASSRQGPYEQYF

clone_size: -
j_call: TRBJ2-2
d_call: TRBD2
v_call: TRBV19
cdr3_nt: TGTGCCAGTAGTGCGACTAGCGGGGGCACCGGGGAGCTGTTTTTT
cdr3_aa: CASSATSGGTGELFF

clone_size: -
j_call: TRBJ2-3
d_call: TRBD1
v_call: TRBV10-3
cdr3_nt: TGTGCCATCAGTGCCACGACAGGGGCCCGCGATACGCAGTATTTT
cdr3_aa: CAISATTGARDTQYF

clone_size: -
j_call: TRBJ2-3
d_call: -
v_call: TRBV4-3
cdr3_nt: TGCGCCAGCAGCCAAGAGGGGAGATACCCTAGCACAGATACGCAGTATTTT
cdr3_aa: CASSQEGRYPSTDTQYF

clone_size: -
j_call: TRBJ2-3
d_call: TRBD2
v_call: TRBV9
cdr3_nt: TGTGCCAGCAGCTTAGGACTAGCGGGAGGTTTGGATACGCAGTATTTT
cdr3_aa: CASSLGLAGGLDTQYF

clone_size: once
j_call: TRBJ2-6
d_call: -
v_call: TRBV4-1
cdr3_nt: TGCGCCAGCAGCCGCAACGAGGGCTCTGGGGCCAACGTCCTGACTTTC
cdr3_aa: CASSRNEGSGANVLTF

clone_size: -
j_call: TRBJ1-4
d_call: -
v_call: TRBV2
cdr3_nt: TGTGCCAGCAGTGATTCGAGAAGATATGAAAAACTGTTTTTT
cdr3_aa: CASSDSRRYEKLFF

clone_size: -
j_call: TRBJ2-1
d_call: TRBD1
v_call: TRBV5-1
cdr3_nt: TGCGCCAGCAGCTTGGCGGACAGGGATACCAATGAGCAGTTCTTC
cdr3_aa: CASSLADRDTNEQFF

clone_size: once
j_call: TRBJ1-5
d_call: -
v_call: TRBV2
cdr3_nt: TGTGCTACCCGAGAGACTCCCACGGGTCAGCCCCAGCATTTT
cdr3_aa: CATRETPTGQPQHF

clone_size: -
j_call: TRBJ1-6
d_call: -
v_call: TRBV4-1
cdr3_nt: TGCGCCAGCAGCCAAGATGAGGGGTACATACCCCTCCACTTT
cdr3_aa: CASSQDEGYIPLHF

clone_size: -
j_call: TRBJ1-2
d_call: -
v_call: TRBV18
cdr3_nt: TGTGCCAGCTCACCATTGAACGAGGGGAATGGCTACACCTTC
cdr3_aa: CASSPLNEGNGYTF

clone_size: -
j_call: TRBJ1-1
d_call: -
v_call: TRBV2
cdr3_nt: TGTGCCAGCAGTTTTCAACAGGGTCGGAACACTGAAGCTTTCTTT
cdr3_aa: CASSFQQGRNTEAFF

clone_size: -
j_call: TRBJ2-4
d_call: TRBD2
v_call: TRBV4-2
cdr3_nt: TGTGCCAGCAGCCAAGTTCACAGGACTAGCGGGGTGGAAAACATTCAGTACTTC
cdr3_aa: CASSQVHRTSGVENIQYF

clone_size: -
j_call: TRBJ1-1
d_call: -
v_call: TRBV12-3/TRBV12-4
cdr3_nt: TGTGCCACGAGCGAGAATGTCAACACTGAAGCTTTCTTT
cdr3_aa: CATSENVNTEAFF

clone_size: -
j_call: TRBJ2-2
d_call: -
v_call: TRBV12-5
cdr3_nt: TGTGCTAGTGGTTTGGTAATTTTAAGGATACAACCCGGGGAGCTGTTTTTT
cdr3_aa: CASGLVILRIQPGELFF

clone_size: -
j_call: TRBJ2-1
d_call: -
v_call: TRBV7-6
cdr3_nt: TGTGCCAGCAGCCCAGGGCCCCAGCTCAATCAGTTCTTC
cdr3_aa: CASSPGPQLNQFF

clone_size: -
j_call: TRBJ2-3
d_call: -
v_call: TRBV2
cdr3_nt: TGTGCCAGCAGTGAATTCGCAGATACGCAGTATTTT
cdr3_aa: CASSEFADTQYF

clone_size: -
j_call: TRBJ2-3
d_call: -
v_call: TRBV30
cdr3_nt: TGTGCCTGGAGTGTTGGGTTAGCAGATACGCAGTATTTT
cdr3_aa: CAWSVGLADTQYF